Here is one TCR beta chain with its context. What it binds is unknown. The data belong to a study of T-cell reconstitution after alpha-beta-depleted transplantation in children. V shed 6 bases and J 4 bases; nucleotides not matched to a gene: 4. The CDR3 totals 13 residues. Looked up from germline, CDR1 is SQVTM and CDR2 is ANQGSEA. It was with unique molecular identifiers that the TCRbeta library was prepared. MiXCR was run by TCRdb on the PCR reads, yielding one entry per CDR3 protein. This table holds just under 250,000 distinct CDR3 sequences, about 25% found once. Study findings and constraints: At one year after transplant, newly produced T cells mostly accounted for T-cell counts and diversity.

The rearrangement links TRBV29-1 to TRBJ1-4, with 8 bases aligning to TRBD1. This receptor was obtained from a girl aged 2-15 years with Fanconi anemia, due to receive a stem cell transplant. The material was PBMCs, obtained before TCRalphabeta/CD19-depleted stem cell transplant. CDR3 loop: CSVATGVNEKLFF. The CDR3 DNA follows: TGCAGCGTCGCGACAGGGGTTAATGAAAAACTGTTTTTT.